The clone carrying this T cell receptor (beta chain) was seen only a few times. The source of the sample is a study of human T cells and chemical hapten exposure. The CDR3 spans 17 residues. V was clipped by 0 bases and J by 3 bases, with 16 bases between them. Germline CDR1 and CDR2: LGHNA and YSLEER. TCRdb re-called the RACE reads through MiXCR, storing one row per CDR3 protein. The sample shows tens of thousands of distinct CDR3 sequences, approximately 8% of them seen only once. This sample's time point: healthy volunteer bleed at 6 weeks. It was unfractionated whole blood from which total RNA was extracted.

This clonotype was obtained from a male donor in good health. Some clones in this sample may be carry-over from other donors' samples. Sequenced input: whole blood. The gene calls are TRBV4-3 and TRBJ2-3, with D perhaps TRBD1 or TRBD2 (5 bases each). CDR3 nucleotide sequence: TGCGCCAGCAGCCAAGATTGGGGACCGAGGGCTACAGATACGCAGTATTTT. It specifies CASSQDWGPRATDTQYF.